The 9 T cell receptor beta chains listed next were all sequenced from one sample in a study of blood T cell repertoires in COVID-19. TCRdb's table, derived via immunoSEQ multiplex PCR, lists solely in-frame clones and lacks some. The sample gives more than 150,000 clones, less than 90% of which show up once; approximately 6.5% is in the top ten. Sequencing was done on a sample of peripheral blood. The receptors here all came from a woman between 40 and 55 years old with acute or convalescent COVID-19.

The J gene is TRBJ2-5, the V gene TRBV4-1, with 7 bases lining up with TRBD1. The CDR3 loop spans 13 amino acids. CDR1 MGHRA and CDR2 YSYEKL come from the germline V gene. Germline trimming cut 5 bases from V and 3 bases from J; bases unmatched to any gene: 3. CDR3 nucleotide sequence: TGCGCCAGCAGCAACAGGGGCGAAGAGACCCAGTACTTC. As protein: CASSNRGEETQYF.

J is TRBJ2-2 and V is TRBV5-1; 10 bases fit TRBD2. The CDR3 has 17 residues. The germline V gene has CDR1 SGHRS and CDR2 YFSETQ. V shed 3 bases and J 5 bases; nucleotides not matched to a gene: 10. The DNA for the CDR3 is TGCGCCAGCAGCTCCTCCATTCCTAGCGGGGGTACCGGGGAGCTGTTTTTT. This translates into CASSSSIPSGGTGELFF.

In this sample, this clone turned up once. The chain recombines TRBV30 with TRBJ2-5; D perhaps matches TRBD2 (5 bases). The CDR3 consists of 11 residues. V lost 4 bases, J lost 9 bases, and 12 bases lay in between. The germline CDR1 and CDR2 sequences are GTSNPN and SVGIG (reference sequence). The CDR3: CAWIERSAQYF. The CDR3 DNA reads as TGTGCCTGGATTGAGCGGTCTGCCCAGTACTTC.

V usage is TRBV28 and J usage is TRBJ2-7; tentative D call: TRBD1 (6 bases). The CDR3 totals 12 residues. The V gene lost 6 bases and the J gene lost 4 bases, with 10 bases spanning the gap. Germline V gene data show CDR1 as MDHEN and CDR2 as SYDVKM. The CDR3 DNA is TGTGCCAGCAGACAGGGCGTATACGAGCAGTACTTC. Its translation: CASRQGVYEQYF.

The CDR3 sequence is CASSLSDRTVNEKLFF. The CDR3 region has the DNA TGTGCCAGCAGCTTGTCTGACCGGACAGTTAACGAAAAACTGTTTTTT. V is TRBV5-4 and J is TRBJ1-4; tentatively, D is TRBD1 (6 bases). V was pared by 1 base and J by 8 bases, with 18 bases between. The CDR3 is 16 amino acids. Per germline, CDR1 SGHNT and CDR2 YYREEE (reference sequence).

The chain joins TRBV7-9 to TRBJ2-5; 7 positions agree with TRBD2. Germline-derived CDR1 and CDR2 are SEHNR and FQNEAQ (reference sequence). The CDR3 covers 15 residues. Trimming at V came to 1 base and at J to 5 bases, leaving 7 bases not matched to a gene. The DNA of the CDR3 is TGTGCCAGCAGCTTAGGCCCTAGCGGTGTGGAGACCCAGTACTTC. It is translated as CASSLGPSGVETQYF.

The chain combines TRBV19 with TRBJ2-7, with a tentative D call TRBD2 (6 bases). This CDR3 spans 15 amino acids. Germline values: CDR1 LNHDA, CDR2 SQIVND (reference sequence). V gave up 6 bases and J gave up 4 bases, with 19 bases separating them. CDR3 coding DNA: TGTGCCAGTAGCCCGGTCGGGGGACCAACTTACGAGCAGTACTTC. Its translation: CASSPVGGPTYEQYF.

The chain has TRBV6-1 and TRBJ1-1; D unresolved. The CDR3 loop spans 14 amino acids. From germline, CDR1 is MNHNS and CDR2 SASEGT. V was cut by 0 bases and J by 6 bases, with 11 bases left in between. The CDR3 DNA follows: TGTGCCAGCAGTGAAGCCACGGGTGGAGCTGAAGCTTTCTTT. Translated, it gives CASSEATGGAEAFF.

The CDR3 is CASGEQGFDSPLHF. The CDR3 DNA reads TGTGCCAGTGGGGAACAGGGGTTTGATTCACCCCTCCACTTT. The chain joins TRBV19 to TRBJ1-6; TRBD1 matches 7 bases. Trimming cost V 8 bases and J 8 bases; bases outside gene matches: 9. This CDR3 has 14 residues. In germline, CDR1 is LNHDA, CDR2 SQIVND (reference sequence).